The text below deals with one TCR beta chain. The antigen remains unidentified. The TCR beta cDNA libraries carried unique molecular identifiers. TCRdb recomputed calls from the PCR reads with MiXCR, one row per CDR3 protein. This table has 430,000 or so distinct CDR3 sequences, roughly 38% appearing once. This sample was taken from a study of post-analysis software for immune sequencing data. Overall study context: Courses of disease covered relapsing-remitting, secondary progressive and progressive-relapsing multiple sclerosis. Whole-study findings and limits: Among four or five TRBV segments more frequent in patients than controls were TRBV5-6, TRBV5-1 and TRBV20-1. With F measure, samples from one preparation batch clustered together strongly.

V lost 4 bases to trimming and J lost 2 bases; unmatched junction nucleotides: 6. Germline V gene sequence: CDR1 SGHNT, CDR2 YYREEE (reference sequence). CDR3 length: 15 residues. The receptor comes from a girl aged 2 to 10 with multiple sclerosis. The chain carries TRBV5-4 and TRBJ2-5; TRBD2 aligns across 9 bases. Sequences were obtained from blood. The CDR3 bases are TGTGCCAGCAGCGATGGACTAGCGATTCAAGAGACCCAGTACTTC. It codes for CASSDGLAIQETQYF.